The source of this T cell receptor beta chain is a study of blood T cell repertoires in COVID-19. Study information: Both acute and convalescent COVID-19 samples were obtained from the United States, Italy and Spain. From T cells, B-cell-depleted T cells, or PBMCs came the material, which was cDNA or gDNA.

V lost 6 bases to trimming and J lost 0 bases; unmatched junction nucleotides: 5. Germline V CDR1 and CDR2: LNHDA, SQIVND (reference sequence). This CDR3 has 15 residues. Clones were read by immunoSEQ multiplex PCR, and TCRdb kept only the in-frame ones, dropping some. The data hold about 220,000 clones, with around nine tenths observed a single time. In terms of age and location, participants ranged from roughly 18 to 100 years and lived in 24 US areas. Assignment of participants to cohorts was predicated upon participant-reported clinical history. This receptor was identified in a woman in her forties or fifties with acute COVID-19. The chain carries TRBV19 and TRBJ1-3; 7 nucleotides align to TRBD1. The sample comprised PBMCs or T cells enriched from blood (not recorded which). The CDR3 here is CASSPDRASGNTIYF. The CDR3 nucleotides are TGTGCCAGTAGCCCTGACAGGGCCTCTGGAAACACCATATATTTT.